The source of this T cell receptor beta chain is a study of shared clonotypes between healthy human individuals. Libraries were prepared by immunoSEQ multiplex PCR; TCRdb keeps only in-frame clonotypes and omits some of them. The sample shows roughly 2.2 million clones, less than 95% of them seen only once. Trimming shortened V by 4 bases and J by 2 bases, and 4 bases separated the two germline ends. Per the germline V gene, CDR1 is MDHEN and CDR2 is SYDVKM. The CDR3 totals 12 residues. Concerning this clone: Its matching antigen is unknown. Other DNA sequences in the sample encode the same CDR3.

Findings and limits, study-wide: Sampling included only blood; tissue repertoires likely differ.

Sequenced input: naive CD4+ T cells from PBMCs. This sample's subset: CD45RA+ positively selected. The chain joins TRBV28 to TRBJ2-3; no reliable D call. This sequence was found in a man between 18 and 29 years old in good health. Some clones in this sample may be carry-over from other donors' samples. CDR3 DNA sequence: TGTGCCAGCAGTTATTCCACAGATACGCAGTATTTT. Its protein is CASSYSTDTQYF.